One T cell receptor beta chain is described in this entry. Its antigen is currently unknown. Production of TCR cDNA was by 5'RACE template switching, which also added a universal primer site and UMIs. Using its own MiXCR run on the 5' RACE reads, TCRdb lists one record per CDR3 protein. The sample comprises some 300,000 distinct CDR3 sequences, about 7.8% of which are singletons, and roughly 15% rests with the top ten. Germline values: CDR1 SQVTM, CDR2 ANQGSEA. Trimming took 4 bases from V and 2 from J, leaving 22 bases between them. CDR3 length: 17 amino acids. The data belong to a study of T cells after yellow fever vaccination. About the study: It was SMART-Seq v4 Ultra Low Input that prepared the fractions with low cell numbers.

Overall study findings and caveats: Subsequent to the booster, the majority of primary-vaccination clones reappeared (roughly 96% CD4, 88% CD8). A weaker but faster secondary response was observed, peaking on day 5 versus 15.

The sequenced sample was PBMCs, obtained roughly seven weeks after the first yellow fever vaccination. The V gene is TRBV29-1, the J gene TRBJ2-3; the D gene is possibly TRBD1 (6 bases). This receptor was identified in a man aged 18 to 29 who received the YFV17D yellow fever vaccine. The CDR3 spells CSVVGGERTIITDTQYF. The CDR3, as DNA: TGCAGCGTTGTAGGGGGTGAGCGGACGATTATCACAGATACGCAGTATTTT.